The 4 T cell receptor beta chains listed next were all sequenced from one sample in a study of neurological immune-mediated disorders. One entry per CDR3 protein, called by TCRdb with MiXCR from the 5' RACE reads. Counted here are 27,000 or so distinct CDR3 sequences, around 15% occurring once; the ten biggest clones make up roughly 27%. Specimen: PBMCs. These receptors were obtained from a man aged 65-85 years in good health.

This clonotype was counted ten times or more. The V and J genes are TRBV4-3 and TRBJ2-6, with 8 bases matching TRBD2. The junction had 5 bases not matched to a gene; V was cut back by 1 base and J by 0 bases. The CDR3 covers 18 residues. Per germline, CDR1 LGHNA and CDR2 YSLEER. The CDR3 coding sequence is TGCGCCAGCAGCCAAGCCACGGGAGGGGTCTCTGGGGCCAACGTCCTGACTTTC. Its translation is CASSQATGGVSGANVLTF.

This clonotype showed up many times. The chain recombines TRBV28 with TRBJ2-1; the D is unclear. There are 14 residues in the CDR3. Germline V gene sequence: CDR1 MDHEN, CDR2 SYDVKM. V was pared by 6 bases and J by 3 bases, with 12 bases between. The CDR3 DNA is TGTGCCAGCAGACCTCCCTGGGGCTACAATGAGCAGTTCTTC. Amino acids: CASRPPWGYNEQFF.

This clonotype was detected ten times or more. This chain connects TRBV28 to TRBJ2-1, with 9 bases fitting TRBD1. Trimming cost V 10 bases and J 7 bases; bases outside gene matches: 17. The germline CDR1 and CDR2 sequences are MDHEN and SYDVKM. This CDR3 is 16 amino acids long. CDR3 amino acids: CATAFTGQGRGNEQFF. DNA for the CDR3: TGTGCCACTGCCTTCACGGGACAGGGAAGGGGGAATGAGCAGTTCTTC.

This clonotype was detected many times. The chain employs TRBV29-1 and TRBJ2-4; maybe TRBD1 (6 bases). Germline CDR1 reads SQVTM; CDR2 reads ANQGSEA. V shed 7 bases and J shed 8 bases, with 15 bases lying between them. This CDR3 comprises 12 residues. CDR3: CSAKTGLDIQYF. CDR3 DNA sequence: TGCAGCGCTAAGACAGGCTTGGACATTCAGTACTTC. The entire variable domain, with the rest obtained from reference TRBV29-1 and TRBJ2-4, is as follows: SAVISQKPSRDICQRGTSLTIQCQVDSQVTMMFWYRQQPGQSLTLIATANQGSEATYESGFVIDKFPISRPNLTFSTLTVSNMSPEDSSIYLCSAKTGLDIQYFGAGTRLSVL.